This TCR beta chain originates from a study of blood T cell repertoires in COVID-19. Per the original data handling: Amplification of reference gene primers was used by the study to estimate nucleated cell counts. The method was immunoSEQ multiplex PCR; TCRdb's version includes in-frame clones alone and lacks a portion of them. Clone size and V and J calls were adopted from that table, with D and trimming inferred from the DNA. The sample has roughly 200,000 clones, roughly 78% seen once. The CDR3 is made up of 12 amino acids. Looked up from germline, CDR1 is MDHEN and CDR2 is SYDVKM. Trimming pared 6 bases from V and 4 bases from J, leaving 10 bases between. With regard to this clone: The sample has other DNA sequences that encode this CDR3 too.

This rearrangement joins TRBV28 to TRBJ2-7; D is possibly TRBD1 (6 bases). The source material was peripheral blood. The receptor was isolated from a woman older than 75 with active or convalescent COVID-19. The CDR3 loop is CASRSTGYEQYF. DNA of the CDR3: TGTGCCAGCAGGTCCACAGGGTACGAGCAGTACTTC.